The entry that follows covers one T cell receptor (beta chain) sequence. Its antigen is unknown. No per-base quality is available; no much larger clone lies one base away. The sample is drawn from a study of T-cell memory formation after mild COVID-19 (dated by TCRdb to the early 2020s). Some background on the complete study: TCR sequence clusters from the two donors were found to be largely donor specific. Two young, previously healthy adult volunteers, one female and one male, were included in the cohort. In two donors, T-cell clones that expanded and contracted after mild COVID-19 were tracked by sequencing TCRalpha and TCRbeta repertoires over time. What the authors observed across the whole study: Some responding clones were found in pre-infection memory, which suggests that pre-existing cross-reactive memory T cells took part in the SARS-CoV-2 response. The study covered only a couple of mild cases, and larger cohorts including severe cases with pre-infection samples were considered necessary. Clones that contracted from day 15 to 85 showed balanced CD4/CD8 phenotypes, whereas a second wave of clones that expanded from day 15 to 37 leaned towards CD4+. Contracting CD4+ clones were located mainly in the CM and EM memory subsets, whereas CD8+ clones were found to be enriched in EMRA. SARS-CoV-2 specificity was not confirmed for the second-wave clones peaking on day 37.

Data came from an Illumina NovaSeq 6000. TCRalpha and TCRbeta cDNA libraries were constructed by 5'RACE with constant-segment primers, with sample barcodes and unique molecular identifiers being introduced. Trizol reagent was used to extract RNA from every sample. Amplification of the libraries took two PCR steps, and the second step added a second sample barcode plus Illumina TruSeq adapters. Sequencing of libraries was performed on an Illumina NovaSeq with 2 x 150 bp paired-end reads. In the authors' own workflow: The reads were demultiplexed and collapsed into UMI-guided consensus sequences using migec v1.2.7. Using mixcr v2.1.11, UMI consensuses were aligned to TRA and TRB V and J templates and then assembled into clonotypes. A clonotype was counted as expanded or contracted only when both edgeR and NoisET called the clonotype significant, with the noise models trained on biological replicates. For edgeR calls, the cutoffs were a false discovery rate-adjusted p below 0.01 and a log2 fold-change threshold of 1. PCA with hierarchical clustering of max-normalized trajectories of the 1000 most abundant clonotypes was used as exploratory dynamics analysis. Separately sequenced CD4+ and CD8+ repertoires were used to assign the CD4 or CD8 phenotype of responding clones. Using fastp trimming at Q25 and MiXCR clonotype assembly, TCRdb reanalyzed the public sequencing data and kept in-frame beta chains. Records with the same CDR3 protein are collapsed into one entry carrying the most frequent genes and DNA. The V and J calls come from TCRdb's annotation, not from the publication. Within this sample are 50,000 or so distinct CDR3 sequences, with around a quarter of them counted one time only. The ten largest make up 40% to 50% of the sample.

Ficoll-Paque density gradient centrifugation was the method used to isolate PBMCs. The CDR3 starts with the cysteine, ends with the phenylalanine, and has 15 residues. Only the CDR3 region is kept as DNA, spanning 45 bases read in frame from base 1. Ends trimmed: V by 4 bases, J by 6 bases; bases unmatched to a gene: 9. Sequenced: PBMCs or a T cell subset sorted from them (not recorded which). The TCR comes from a man aged 18 to 29 who had mild COVID-19 (a few samples of this study predate the infection). The sample titles of this study are shuffled in the database, so cell type and time point are left out; the donor was told from shared clones. This sequence uses TRBV12-3 or TRBV12-4 and TRBJ1-2; 9 bases in the junction line up with TRBD1. The DNA reads as follows: TGTGCCAGCAGTTCCCCGGGACAGGGTATGGATGGCTACACCTTC. Translated, this gives CASSSPGQGMDGYTF.